This record concerns one T cell receptor beta chain sequence. The antigen remains unidentified. This entry is derived from a study of human T cells and chemical hapten exposure. Study outcomes and limitations: Positively correlated with patch test score were the counts of PT1 expanded TCRs. It should be noted that donors had alopecia, so their immune response may differ from healthy people's.

Documented time point: patch test 1, 2 weeks after DPC sensitization. Treatment reported: therapeutic diphenylcyclopropenone sensitization with weekly scalp DPC. Donors, patients with alopecia ranging from 18 to 70 years old and judged suitable for DPC, provided samples. One entry per CDR3 protein results from TCRdb running MiXCR on the RACE reads. The data contain roughly 200,000 distinct CDR3 sequences, 20% to 25% of them singletons. The CDR3 covers 13 residues. CDR1 and CDR2 from the germline V gene are LNHDA and SQIVND (reference sequence). V was pared by 7 bases and J by 7 bases, with 14 bases between.

The clonotype originates from a woman aged 45-65 years with alopecia areata. Some clones in this sample may be carry-over from other donors' samples. This sample comprised whole blood, obtained in connection with sensitization to the hapten diphenylcyclopropenone (DPC). The chain uses TRBV19 and TRBJ2-1; D is undetermined. The CDR3 loop is CASKARTTNEQFF. DNA of the CDR3: TGTGCCAGTAAGGCGAGGACGACAAATGAGCAGTTCTTC.